This T cell receptor beta chain is drawn from a study of cytomegalovirus exposure and HLA in healthy donors. The donors were in the roughly 130-subject validation cohort, distinct from the roughly 670-subject first cohort. TCRdb's copy holds only in-frame clones and misses some; the assay was immunoSEQ multiplex PCR. The sample consists of approximately 270,000 clones, around 91% of them appearing once. Study outcomes and limitations: The listing of roughly 160 TCR beta chains classed them as cytomegalovirus-associated. High specificity and sensitivity for cytomegalovirus status were reported for the classifier.

This clone was seen more than once but under ten times. Its antigen is unknown. This TCR came from a woman in her late teens or twenties in good health and CMV-seronegative. Sequencing used PBMCs.

As DNA, the CDR3 is TGTGCCTGGACAAGGAGCTCCTATAATTCACCCCTCCACTTT. Translation gives CAWTRSSYNSPLHF. This chain connects TRBV30 to TRBJ1-6, with D unresolved. This CDR3 has 14 amino acids. CDR1 and CDR2 (germline): GTSNPN, SVGIG (reference sequence). Trimming removed 4 bases from V and 0 bases from J, with 7 bases in between. The entire variable domain, with the rest obtained from reference TRBV30 and TRBJ1-6, is as follows: SQTIHQWPATLVQPVGSPLSLECTVEGTSNPNLYWYRQAAGRGLQLLFYSVGIGQISSEVPQNLSASRPQDRQFILSSKKLLLSDSGFYLCAWTRSSYNSPLHFGNGTRLTVT.